Listed here are 20 T cell receptor beta chains from one sample, sequenced in a study of cytomegalovirus exposure and HLA in healthy donors (dated by TCRdb to about 2017). The library was built by means of the immunoSEQ multiplex PCR assay. For the multiplex PCR, a mixture combining 60 forward primers for TCR Vbeta segments and 13 reverse primers for TCR Jbeta segments was used. TCRdb stores this immuneACCESS table with in-frame sequences only. Part of the clones is absent; in the studies checked, under half of the shortfall reflects unresolved V genes, and no reason is known for the rest. The sample has around 180,000 clones on record, around three quarters of them singletons. 5% to 7% of the sample is held by the ten biggest clonotypes. Sequencing was performed on PBMCs. Receptors were obtained from a man aged 40-49 years in good health and CMV-seronegative.

This sequence joins TRBV11-3 and TRBJ2-5, with D perhaps matching TRBD1 (6 bases). V was cut by 6 bases and J by 2 bases, with 10 bases left in between. The length of the CDR3 is 13 residues. The germline V gene has CDR1 SGHNT and CDR2 YENEEA. CDR3 sequence (DNA): TGTGCCAGCAGTACAGGGTCACAAGAGACCCAGTACTTC. Protein product: CASSTGSQETQYF.

This clone was picked up a small number of times. The chain recombines TRBV7-9 with TRBJ2-5, with TRBD2 identical over 15 bases. The CDR3 is made up of 18 amino acids. Germline V gene data show CDR1 as SEHNR and CDR2 as FQNEAQ (reference sequence). V lost 3 bases and J lost 5; bases outside the gene matches: 10. The CDR3 DNA reads as TGTGCCAGCAGCTTGCGACGGACTAGCGGGGGGGAGGAGGAGACCCAGTACTTC. This gives the protein CASSLRRTSGGEEETQYF.

This clone was observed a few times. The J gene is TRBJ1-5, the V gene TRBV11-2; D unresolved. This CDR3 comprises 13 residues. Between the trimmed V and J ends, which lost 0 bases and 13 bases, there was a span of 13 bases. Looked up from germline, CDR1 is SGHAT and CDR2 is FQNNGV. As DNA, the CDR3 is TGTGCCAGCAGCTTAGATTTGCGGCGTTCTCAGCATTTT. Amino acid sequence: CASSLDLRRSQHF.

The V gene is TRBV29-1, the J gene TRBJ2-1; TRBD2 is a possible D gene (5 bases). The CDR3 contains 12 residues. Germline V CDR1 and CDR2: SQVTM, ANQGSEA. V lost 6 bases to trimming and J lost 4 bases, with 10 bases between them. In DNA form, the CDR3 reads TGCAGCGTCCGGGATCTATACAATGAGCAGTTCTTC. Protein sequence: CSVRDLYNEQFF.

CDR3 DNA sequence: TGCGCCAGCAGCGGAGGACAGGGCCCCTCTGGGGCCAACGTCCTGACTTTC. Its translation is CASSGGQGPSGANVLTF. The rearrangement joins TRBV5-1 to TRBJ2-6; 8 positions agree with TRBD1. The CDR3 runs 17 residues. CDR1 SGHRS and CDR2 YFSETQ come from the germline V gene. Losses at the gene ends were 4 bases for V and 0 bases for J; bases not matched to a gene: 6.

This clone was detected only once. The chain uses TRBV5-8 and TRBJ2-7, with 12 positions matching TRBD2. Germline assignment: CDR1 SGHTS and CDR2 YDEGEE. CDR3 size: 16 residues. Trimming cost V 4 bases and J 5 bases; bases outside gene matches: 10. The CDR3 loop is CASSPRLAGASHEQYF. The CDR3 region has the DNA TGTGCCAGCAGCCCGAGACTAGCGGGAGCTAGTCACGAGCAGTACTTC.

The chain employs TRBV7-9 and TRBJ2-1; the D is unclear. Germline V CDR1 and CDR2: SEHNR, FQNEAQ (reference sequence). V lost 2 bases and J 0 bases, leaving 11 bases between the germline ends. This CDR3 is 16 amino acids long. Here the CDR3 reads CASSLYSMSSYNEQFF. DNA of the CDR3: TGTGCCAGCAGCTTATACTCAATGAGCTCCTACAATGAGCAGTTCTTC.

V and J are TRBV6-5 and TRBJ2-5, with 10 bases matching TRBD2. V shed 7 bases and J 6 bases; nucleotides not matched to a gene: 8. CDR1 MNHEY and CDR2 SVGAGI come from the germline V gene. There are 14 residues in the CDR3. This CDR3 is CASIASGGVKTQYF. CDR3 nucleotide sequence: TGTGCCAGCATAGCTAGCGGGGGTGTAAAGACCCAGTACTTC.

CDR3 loop: CASSGPLGTAYEQYF. The CDR3 DNA reads as TGTGCCAGCAGTGGACCATTGGGGACAGCCTACGAGCAGTACTTC. The chain joins TRBV2 to TRBJ2-7; 7 nucleotides line up with TRBD1. V shed 4 bases, J shed 2 bases, and the junction held 8 bases outside the gene matches. The CDR3 is made up of 15 amino acids. In germline, CDR1 is SNHLY, CDR2 FYNNEI. Together with reference TRBV2 and TRBJ2-7, the CDR3 gives the full variable domain: EPEVTQTPSHQVTQMGQEVILRCVPISNHLYFYWYRQILGQKVEFLVSFYNNEISEKSEIFDDQFSVERPDGSNFTLKIRSTKLEDSAMYFCASSGPLGTAYEQYFGPGTRLTVT.

The chain recombines TRBV2 with TRBJ2-7; no reliable D call. This CDR3 region has 15 residues. The germline V gene encodes CDR1 SNHLY and CDR2 FYNNEI. V was clipped by 4 bases and J by 0 bases, with 13 bases between them. CDR3 residues: CASSVTPASSYEQYF. In DNA form, the CDR3 reads TGTGCCAGCAGTGTCACCCCAGCGAGCTCCTACGAGCAGTACTTC.

J is TRBJ2-7 and V is TRBV7-2; TRBD2 aligns across 10 bases. The CDR3 loop spans 15 amino acids. V trimming: 0 bases; J trimming: 5 bases; junction bases outside the gene matches: 4. Per germline, CDR1 SGHTA and CDR2 FQGNSA. CDR3 residues: CASSLALAGAHEQYF. The CDR3 DNA reads TGTGCCAGCAGCTTAGCCCTAGCGGGAGCCCACGAGCAGTACTTC.

The V gene is TRBV5-1, the J gene TRBJ1-2; the D is unclear. This CDR3 is built from 13 residues. Germline V gene sequence: CDR1 SGHRS, CDR2 YFSETQ. The germline V and J ends were trimmed by 3 bases and 5 bases, with 11 bases remaining between them. The CDR3 loop reads CASSSAEMYGYTF. CDR3 nucleotide sequence: TGCGCCAGCAGCTCGGCGGAAATGTATGGCTACACCTTC.

This clone was seen only a few times. This chain connects TRBV30 to TRBJ1-6; no definite D call. Germline CDR1 reads GTSNPN; CDR2 reads SVGIG (reference sequence). The germline V and J ends were trimmed by 0 bases and 8 bases, with 11 bases remaining between them. The CDR3 length is 14 residues. In DNA form, the CDR3 reads TGTGCCTGGAGTGTGGATGCGGATCATTCACCCCTCCACTTT. The encoded protein is CAWSVDADHSPLHF.

The chain employs TRBV6-4 and TRBJ2-1; D is perhaps TRBD1 (5 bases). Germline V gives CDR1 MRHNA, CDR2 SNTAGT. V was pared by 0 bases and J by 6 bases, with 12 bases between. The CDR3 runs 15 residues. The CDR3 sequence: CASSDSGPSGNEQFF. CDR3 DNA sequence: TGTGCCAGCAGTGACTCGGGGCCTTCAGGCAATGAGCAGTTCTTC.

The V gene is TRBV7-8, the J gene TRBJ2-2; D is unresolved. CDR1 SGHVS and CDR2 FQNEAQ come from the germline V gene. The germline V and J ends were trimmed by 3 bases and 10 bases, with 21 bases remaining between them. This CDR3 has 16 amino acids. This chain's CDR3 is CASSFLARAGYEELFF. CDR3 coding DNA: TGTGCCAGCAGCTTCCTCGCCCGCGCAGGCTATGAGGAGCTGTTTTTT.

The genes are TRBV5-1 and TRBJ2-5; 8 positions match TRBD2. Trimming at V came to 2 bases and at J to 2 bases, leaving 5 bases not matched to a gene. In germline, CDR1 is SGHRS, CDR2 YFSETQ. The CDR3 extends over 15 amino acids. Here the CDR3 DNA reads TGCGCCAGCAGCTTCTCTAGCGGGTCGCAAGAGACCCAGTACTTC. Protein product: CASSFSSGSQETQYF.

This chain joins TRBV2 and TRBJ1-1, with 10 bases fitting TRBD1. With V trimmed by 10 bases and J by 4 bases, 6 bases remained unmatched. Germline V lookup: CDR1 SNHLY, CDR2 FYNNEI. The CDR3 contains 13 residues. The CDR3 here is CAITGTGATEAFF. The CDR3 DNA follows: TGTGCCATCACCGGGACAGGGGCCACTGAAGCTTTCTTT.

The chain joins TRBV5-4 to TRBJ2-3, with 11 bases that match TRBD2. This CDR3 is built from 18 residues. Trimming removed 1 base from V and 5 bases from J; junction bases left unmatched: 12. Germline V gene sequence: CDR1 SGHNT, CDR2 YYREEE (reference sequence). The CDR3 spells CASSLPGLAARGGDTQYF. The CDR3 DNA follows: TGTGCCAGCAGCTTGCCGGGACTAGCGGCTCGGGGTGGAGATACGCAGTATTTT.

The rearrangement links TRBV7-7 to TRBJ2-1, with a possible D match to TRBD1 (6 bases). The CDR3 runs 16 residues. Trimming stripped 5 bases from V and 0 bases from J, with 14 bases between. Germline V gene lookup returns CDR1 SSHAT and CDR2 FNYEAQ (reference sequence). The CDR3 loop is CASSSSGDGSYNEQFF. The CDR3 bases are TGTGCCAGCAGCAGTTCAGGGGATGGCTCCTACAATGAGCAGTTCTTC. The full variable domain, in which reference TRBV7-7 and TRBJ2-1 provide the parts outside the CDR3, is GAGVSQSPRYKVTKRGQDVTLRCDPISSHATLYWYQQALGQGPEFLTYFNYEAQPDKSGLPSDRFSAERPEGSISTLTIQRTEQRDSAMYRCASSSSGDGSYNEQFFGPGTRLTVL.

The J gene is TRBJ1-6, the V gene TRBV2; possible D gene TRBD1, 6 bases. The CDR3 runs to 12 residues. From germline, CDR1 is SNHLY and CDR2 FYNNEI. Trimming pared 7 bases from V and 8 bases from J, leaving 9 bases between. CDR3 in amino acids: CASKGTHSPLHF. The CDR3 DNA follows: TGTGCCAGCAAAGGGACACATTCACCCCTCCACTTT. Complete variable domain (other parts from reference TRBV2 and TRBJ1-6): EPEVTQTPSHQVTQMGQEVILRCVPISNHLYFYWYRQILGQKVEFLVSFYNNEISEKSEIFDDQFSVERPDGSNFTLKIRSTKLEDSAMYFCASKGTHSPLHFGNGTRLTVT.